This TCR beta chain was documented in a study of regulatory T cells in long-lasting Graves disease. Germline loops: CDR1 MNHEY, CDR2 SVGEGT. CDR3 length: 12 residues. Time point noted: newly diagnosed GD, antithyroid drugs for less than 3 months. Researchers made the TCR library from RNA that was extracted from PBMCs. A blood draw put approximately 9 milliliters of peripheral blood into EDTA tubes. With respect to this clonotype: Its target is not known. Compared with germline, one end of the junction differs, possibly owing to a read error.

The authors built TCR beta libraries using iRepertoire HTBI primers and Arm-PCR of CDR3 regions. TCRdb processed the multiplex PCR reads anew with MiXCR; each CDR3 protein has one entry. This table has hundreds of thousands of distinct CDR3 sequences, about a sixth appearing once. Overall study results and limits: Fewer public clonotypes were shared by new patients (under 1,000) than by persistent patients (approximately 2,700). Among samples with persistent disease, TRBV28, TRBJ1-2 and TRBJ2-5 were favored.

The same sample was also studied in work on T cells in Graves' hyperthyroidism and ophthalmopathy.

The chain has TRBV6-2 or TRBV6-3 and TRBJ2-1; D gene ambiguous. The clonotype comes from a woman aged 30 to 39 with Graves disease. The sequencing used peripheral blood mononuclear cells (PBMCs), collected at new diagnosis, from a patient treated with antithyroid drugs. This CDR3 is CVSRTGDNEQFF. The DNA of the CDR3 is TGTGTCAGCAGAACTGGGGATAATGAGCAGTTCTTC.